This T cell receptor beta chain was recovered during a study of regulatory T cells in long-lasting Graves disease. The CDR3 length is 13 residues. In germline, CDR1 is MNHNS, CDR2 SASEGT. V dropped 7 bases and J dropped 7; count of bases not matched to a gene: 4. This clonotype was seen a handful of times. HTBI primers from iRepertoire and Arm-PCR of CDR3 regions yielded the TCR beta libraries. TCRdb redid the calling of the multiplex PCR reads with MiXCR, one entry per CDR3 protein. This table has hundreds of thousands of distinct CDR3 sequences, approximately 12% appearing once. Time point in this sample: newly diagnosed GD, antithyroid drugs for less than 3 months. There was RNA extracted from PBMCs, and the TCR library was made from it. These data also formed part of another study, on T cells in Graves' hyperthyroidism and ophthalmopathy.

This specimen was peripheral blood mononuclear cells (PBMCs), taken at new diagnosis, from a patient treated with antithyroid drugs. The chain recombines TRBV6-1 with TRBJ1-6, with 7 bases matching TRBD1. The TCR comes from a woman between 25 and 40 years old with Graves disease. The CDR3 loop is CASKDRENSPLHF. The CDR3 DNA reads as TGTGCCAGCAAAGACAGGGAAAATTCACCCCTCCACTTT.